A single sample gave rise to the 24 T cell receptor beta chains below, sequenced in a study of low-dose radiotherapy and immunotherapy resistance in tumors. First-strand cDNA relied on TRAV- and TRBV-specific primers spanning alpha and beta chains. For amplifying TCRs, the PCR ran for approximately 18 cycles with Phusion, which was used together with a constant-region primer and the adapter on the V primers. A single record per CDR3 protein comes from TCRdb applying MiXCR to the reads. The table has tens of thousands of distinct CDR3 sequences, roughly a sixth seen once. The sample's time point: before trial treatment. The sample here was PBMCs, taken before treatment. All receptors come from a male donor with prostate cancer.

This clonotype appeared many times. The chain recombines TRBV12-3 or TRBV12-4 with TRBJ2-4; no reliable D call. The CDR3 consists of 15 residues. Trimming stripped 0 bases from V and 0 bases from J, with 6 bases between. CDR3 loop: CASSLAGPAKNIQYF. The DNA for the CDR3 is TGTGCCAGCAGTTTAGCTGGACCAGCCAAAAACATTCAGTACTTC.

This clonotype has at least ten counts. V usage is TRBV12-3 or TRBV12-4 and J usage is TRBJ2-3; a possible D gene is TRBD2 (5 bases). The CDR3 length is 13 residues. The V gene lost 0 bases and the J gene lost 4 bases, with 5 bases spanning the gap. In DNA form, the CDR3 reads TGTGCCAGCAGTTTAGCGCGGGCAGATACGCAGTATTTT. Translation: CASSLARADTQYF.

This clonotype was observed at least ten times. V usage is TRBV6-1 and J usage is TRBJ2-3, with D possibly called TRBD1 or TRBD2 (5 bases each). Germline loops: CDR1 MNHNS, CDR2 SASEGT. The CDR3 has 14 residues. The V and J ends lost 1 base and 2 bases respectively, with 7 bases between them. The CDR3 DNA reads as TGTGCCAGCAGTGAAGGGGGGAACACAGATACGCAGTATTTT. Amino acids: CASSEGGNTDTQYF.

CDR3 region: CASRAGTGGYEQYF. In DNA, the CDR3 is TGTGCCAGCAGGGCCGGGACAGGAGGCTACGAGCAGTACTTC. The chain combines TRBV12-3 or TRBV12-4 with TRBJ2-7; 8 nucleotides line up with TRBD1. This CDR3 has 14 amino acids. With 6 bases clipped from V and 3 bases from J, the junction kept 7 bases outside the gene matches.

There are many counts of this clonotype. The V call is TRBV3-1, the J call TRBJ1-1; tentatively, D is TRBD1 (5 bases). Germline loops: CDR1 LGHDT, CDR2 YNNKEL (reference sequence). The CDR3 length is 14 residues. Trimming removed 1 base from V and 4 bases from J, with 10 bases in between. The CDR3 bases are TGTGCCAGCAGCCAAGTCGGGGGGGGCACTGAAGCTTTCTTT. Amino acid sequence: CASSQVGGGTEAFF.

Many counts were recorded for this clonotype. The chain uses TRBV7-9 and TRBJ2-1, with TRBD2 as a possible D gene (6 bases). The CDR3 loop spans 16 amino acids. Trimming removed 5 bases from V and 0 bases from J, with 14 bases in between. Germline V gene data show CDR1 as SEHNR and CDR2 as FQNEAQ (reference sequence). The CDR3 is CASSIGGASSYNEQFF. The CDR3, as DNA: TGTGCCAGCAGCATAGGCGGGGCATCCTCCTACAATGAGCAGTTCTTC. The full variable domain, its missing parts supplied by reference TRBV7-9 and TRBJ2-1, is DTGVSQNPRHKITKRGQNVTFRCDPISEHNRLYWYRQTLGQGPEFLTYFQNEAQLEKSRLLSDRFSAERPKGSFSTLEIQRTEQGDSAMYLCASSIGGASSYNEQFFGPGTRLTVL.

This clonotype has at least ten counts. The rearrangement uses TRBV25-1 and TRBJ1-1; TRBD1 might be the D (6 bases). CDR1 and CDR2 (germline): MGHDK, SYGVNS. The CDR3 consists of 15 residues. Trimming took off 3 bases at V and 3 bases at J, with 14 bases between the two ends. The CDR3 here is CASSDVRGPDTEAFF. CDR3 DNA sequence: TGTGCCAGCAGTGACGTCAGGGGCCCTGACACTGAAGCTTTCTTT.

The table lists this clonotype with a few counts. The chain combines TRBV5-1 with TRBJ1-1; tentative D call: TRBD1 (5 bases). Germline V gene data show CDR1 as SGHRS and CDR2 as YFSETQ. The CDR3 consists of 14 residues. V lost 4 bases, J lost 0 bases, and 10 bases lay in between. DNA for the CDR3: TGCGCCAGCAGCCGCCAGGGCCTGAACACTGAAGCTTTCTTT. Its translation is CASSRQGLNTEAFF.

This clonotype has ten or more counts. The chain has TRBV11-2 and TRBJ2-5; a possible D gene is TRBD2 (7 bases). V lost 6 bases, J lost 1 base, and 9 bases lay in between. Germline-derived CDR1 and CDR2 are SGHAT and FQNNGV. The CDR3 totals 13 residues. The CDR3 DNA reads TGTGCCAGCAGGGCGGGGGCCCAAGAGACCCAGTACTTC. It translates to CASRAGAQETQYF.

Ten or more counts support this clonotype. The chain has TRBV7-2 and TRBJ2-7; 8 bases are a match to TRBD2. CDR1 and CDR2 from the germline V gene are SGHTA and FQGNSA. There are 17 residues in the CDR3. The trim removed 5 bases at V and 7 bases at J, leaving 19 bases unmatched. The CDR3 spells CASSLTSGDPEGGEQYF. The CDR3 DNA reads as TGTGCCAGCAGCCTTACTAGCGGTGACCCCGAAGGGGGGGAGCAGTACTTC.

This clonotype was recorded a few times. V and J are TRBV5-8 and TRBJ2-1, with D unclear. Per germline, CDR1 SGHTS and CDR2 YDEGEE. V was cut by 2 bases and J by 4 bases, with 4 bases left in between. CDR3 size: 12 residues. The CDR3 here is CASSFPYNEQFF. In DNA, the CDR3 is TGTGCCAGCAGCTTTCCGTACAATGAGCAGTTCTTC.

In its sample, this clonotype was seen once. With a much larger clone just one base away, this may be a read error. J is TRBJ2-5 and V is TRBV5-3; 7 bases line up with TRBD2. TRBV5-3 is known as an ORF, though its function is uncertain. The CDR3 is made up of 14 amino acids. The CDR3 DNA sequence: TGTCCCAGCAGCCTGGGACTACATGAAGAGACCCAGTACTTC. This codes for CPSSLGLHEETQYF.

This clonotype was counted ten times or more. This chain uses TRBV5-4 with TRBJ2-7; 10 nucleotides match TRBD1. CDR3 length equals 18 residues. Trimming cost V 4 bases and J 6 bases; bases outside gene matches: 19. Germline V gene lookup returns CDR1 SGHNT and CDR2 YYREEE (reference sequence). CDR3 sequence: CASSLGGGADRGLSEQYF. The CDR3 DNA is TGTGCCAGCAGCCTTGGGGGGGGGGCCGACAGGGGGCTCTCCGAGCAGTACTTC.

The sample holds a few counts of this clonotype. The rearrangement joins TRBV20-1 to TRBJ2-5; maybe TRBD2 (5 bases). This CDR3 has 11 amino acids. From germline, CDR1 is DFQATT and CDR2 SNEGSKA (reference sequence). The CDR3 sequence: CSTLGEETQYF. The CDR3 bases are TGCAGCACACTCGGGGAAGAGACCCAGTACTTC.

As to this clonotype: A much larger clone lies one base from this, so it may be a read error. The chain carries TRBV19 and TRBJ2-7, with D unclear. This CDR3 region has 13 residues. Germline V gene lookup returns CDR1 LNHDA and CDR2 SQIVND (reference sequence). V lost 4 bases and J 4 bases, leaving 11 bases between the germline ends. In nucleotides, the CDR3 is TGTGCCAGTAGTAAGTTTTGGGGATACGAGCAGTACTTC. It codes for CASSKFWGYEQYF.

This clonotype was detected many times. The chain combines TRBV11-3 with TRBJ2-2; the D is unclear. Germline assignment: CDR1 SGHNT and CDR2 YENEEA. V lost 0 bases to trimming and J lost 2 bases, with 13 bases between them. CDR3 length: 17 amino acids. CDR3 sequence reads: CASSLDSARPNTGELFF. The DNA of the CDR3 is TGTGCCAGCAGCTTAGACTCCGCGCGGCCCAACACCGGGGAGCTGTTTTTT.

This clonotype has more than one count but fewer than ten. The CDR3 protein is CASTGTENNEQFF. CDR3 bases: TGCGCCAGCACCGGGACAGAGAACAATGAGCAGTTCTTC. The chain is built from TRBV10-2 and TRBJ2-1; 7 nucleotides align to TRBD1. Germline CDR1 is WSHSY and CDR2 is SAAADI. There are 13 residues in the CDR3. V was clipped by 7 bases and J by 5 bases; unmatched bases: 5.

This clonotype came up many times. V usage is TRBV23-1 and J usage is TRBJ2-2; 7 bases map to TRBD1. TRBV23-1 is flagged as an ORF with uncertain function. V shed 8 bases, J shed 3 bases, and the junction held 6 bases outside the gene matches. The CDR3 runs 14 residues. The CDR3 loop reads CASPVRGHTGELFF. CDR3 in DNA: TGCGCCAGCCCCGTGAGGGGGCACACCGGGGAGCTGTTTTTT.

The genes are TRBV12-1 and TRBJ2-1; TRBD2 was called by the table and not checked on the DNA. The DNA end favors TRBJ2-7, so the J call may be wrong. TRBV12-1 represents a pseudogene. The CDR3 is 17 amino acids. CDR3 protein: CASSFLGSGGGTYEQYF. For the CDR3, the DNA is TGTGCCAGCAGCTTTTTGGGTAGCGGGGGGGGTACCTACGAGCAGTACTTC.

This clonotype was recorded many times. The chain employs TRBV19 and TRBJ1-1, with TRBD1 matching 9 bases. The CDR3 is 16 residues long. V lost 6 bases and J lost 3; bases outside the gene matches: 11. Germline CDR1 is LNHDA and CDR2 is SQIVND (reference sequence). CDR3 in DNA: TGTGCCAGTAGACAGGGGGCGGCTGTAAGGGACACTGAAGCTTTCTTT. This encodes CASRQGAAVRDTEAFF.

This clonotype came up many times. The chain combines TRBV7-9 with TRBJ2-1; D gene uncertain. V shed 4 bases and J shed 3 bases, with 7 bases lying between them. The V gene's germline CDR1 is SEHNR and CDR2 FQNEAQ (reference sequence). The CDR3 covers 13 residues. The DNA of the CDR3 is TGTGCCAGCAGCTCCGATATCTACAATGAGCAGTTCTTC. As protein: CASSSDIYNEQFF.

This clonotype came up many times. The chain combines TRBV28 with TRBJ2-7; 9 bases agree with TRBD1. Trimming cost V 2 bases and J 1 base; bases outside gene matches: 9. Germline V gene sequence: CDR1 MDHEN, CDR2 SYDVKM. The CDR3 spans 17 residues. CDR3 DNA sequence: TGTGCCAGCAGTTTAGGGGTAAGGGACAGGGATTCCTACGAGCAGTACTTC. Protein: CASSLGVRDRDSYEQYF.

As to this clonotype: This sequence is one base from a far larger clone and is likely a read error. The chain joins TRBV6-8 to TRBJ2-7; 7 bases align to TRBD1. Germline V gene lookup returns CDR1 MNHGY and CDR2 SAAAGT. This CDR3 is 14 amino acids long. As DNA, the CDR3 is TGTGCCAGCAGATCAACAGGGGCGGTCTACAAGCAGTACTTC. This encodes CASRSTGAVYKQYF.

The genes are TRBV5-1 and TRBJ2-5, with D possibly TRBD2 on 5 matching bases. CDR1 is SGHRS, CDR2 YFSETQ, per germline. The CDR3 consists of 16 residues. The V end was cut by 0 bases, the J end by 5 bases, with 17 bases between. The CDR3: CASSLVATGVGETQYF. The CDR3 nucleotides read TGCGCCAGCAGCTTGGTGGCCACCGGGGTTGGCGAGACCCAGTACTTC.